The 4 T cell receptor beta chains listed next were all sequenced from one sample in a study of identical twins. TCRdb reanalysed the 5' RACE reads using MiXCR and keeps one entry per CDR3 protein. Found here are 500,000 to 700,000 distinct CDR3 sequences, 7.1% of them singletons; the top ten hold about 1.5%. The same sample was also studied in work on yellow fever vaccine responses in identical twins.

Sequences were obtained from PBMCs. The receptors originated from a woman aged 18-29 years in good health.

This clonotype turned up a few times. The rearrangement uses TRBV19 and TRBJ2-7; D is perhaps TRBD2 (6 bases). This CDR3 region has 13 residues. The V and J ends lost 5 bases and 5 bases respectively, with 13 bases between them. Germline V gives CDR1 LNHDA, CDR2 SQIVND (reference sequence). The CDR3 sequence: CASSPTGVNEQYF. The DNA for the CDR3 is TGTGCCAGTAGTCCTACGGGGGTTAACGAGCAGTACTTC.

This clonotype has only a few counts. This chain links TRBV20-1 with TRBJ2-3; maybe TRBD1 (5 bases). Germline V lookup: CDR1 DFQATT, CDR2 SNEGSKA (reference sequence). The CDR3 totals 13 residues. Trimming shortened V by 0 bases and J by 4 bases, and 8 bases separated the two germline ends. The CDR3 DNA is TGCAGTGCTAGAGATCGCAGGGCAGATACGCAGTATTTT. Translation gives CSARDRRADTQYF.

The chain uses TRBV7-8 and TRBJ1-1, with a tentative D call TRBD1 (6 bases). This CDR3 contains 15 residues. Trimming shortened V by 1 base and J by 2 bases, and 11 bases separated the two germline ends. CDR1 SGHVS and CDR2 FQNEAQ come from the germline V gene. The CDR3 nucleotides read TGTGCCAGCAGCTTAGGGGGGCCGGCAAACACTGAAGCTTTCTTT. It yields the protein CASSLGGPANTEAFF.

The chain has TRBV18 and TRBJ1-2; 7 positions match TRBD1. V lost 6 bases, J lost 6 bases, and 13 bases stayed unmatched. CDR1 and CDR2 from the germline V gene are KGHSH and LQKENI. This CDR3 spans 15 amino acids. The DNA for the CDR3 is TGTGCCAGCTCGCTGTCACAGGGGCTTGGGCATGGCTACACCTTC. Amino acid sequence: CASSLSQGLGHGYTF.